Listed here are 27 T cell receptor beta chains from one sample, sequenced in a study of blood T cell repertoires in COVID-19 (TCRdb year 2020). Preparation of the library involved the immunoSEQ multiplex PCR assay. TCRdb took over this immuneACCESS table, retaining in-frame rearrangements with V and J assigned. Such tables are incomplete; in checked studies, under half of the missing clones stem from an unresolved V gene, and the remainder is unexplained. The table for this sample lists 130,000 to 150,000 clones; 88% of them were counted only once. The ten largest clones capture about 1.8% of the sample. Specimen: peripheral blood. These receptors all come from a woman aged 45-65 years with acute or convalescent COVID-19.

The chain is built from TRBV2 and TRBJ2-5; D unresolved. The CDR3 is 12 amino acids. Looked up from germline, CDR1 is SNHLY and CDR2 is FYNNEI. V lost 3 bases, J lost 9 bases, and 11 bases lay in between. The CDR3 spells CASSDELSAQYF. CDR3 nucleotides: TGTGCCAGCAGTGACGAACTTTCGGCCCAGTACTTC. The full variable domain, in which reference TRBV2 and TRBJ2-5 provide the parts outside the CDR3, is EPEVTQTPSHQVTQMGQEVILRCVPISNHLYFYWYRQILGQKVEFLVSFYNNEISEKSEIFDDQFSVERPDGSNFTLKIRSTKLEDSAMYFCASSDELSAQYFGPGTRLLVL.

The chain is built from TRBV6-2 or TRBV6-3 and TRBJ2-4, with 7 bases matching TRBD1. The CDR3 covers 17 residues. J lost 4 bases, V lost 5 bases, and 14 bases had no gene match. Germline CDR1 and CDR2: MNHEY and SVGEGT. CDR3 protein: CASSHKFTIQGKNIQYF. The CDR3 region has the DNA TGTGCCAGCAGTCACAAATTTACCATACAGGGGAAAAACATTCAGTACTTC.

V usage is TRBV28 and J usage is TRBJ1-2; D possibly corresponds to TRBD1 (6 bases). The germline CDR1 and CDR2 sequences are MDHEN and SYDVKM. The length of the CDR3 is 14 residues. V lost 5 bases and J 2 bases, leaving 12 bases between the germline ends. Here the CDR3 reads CASSTLGTNYGYTF. The CDR3 DNA follows: TGTGCCAGCAGTACCCTAGGGACAAACTATGGCTACACCTTC.

The CDR3 spells CASSGGVLNTEAFF. Here the CDR3 DNA reads TGTGCCAGCAGTGGAGGGGTCCTGAACACTGAAGCTTTCTTT. The chain carries TRBV27 and TRBJ1-1; perhaps TRBD1 as D (5 bases). V lost 5 bases and J lost 0, with 10 bases in between. The germline CDR1 and CDR2 sequences are MNHEY and SMNVEV (reference sequence). The CDR3 is made up of 14 amino acids.

The chain recombines TRBV5-5 with TRBJ2-7, with 8 bases matching TRBD1. Germline V gene lookup returns CDR1 SGHKS and CDR2 YYEKEE (reference sequence). J lost 2 bases, V lost 4 bases, and 11 bases had no gene match. The CDR3 extends over 16 amino acids. The CDR3 nucleotides are TGTGCCAGCAGCAAGACGACAGGGGTCAACGCCTACGAGCAGTACTTC. This gives the protein CASSKTTGVNAYEQYF.

The rearrangement links TRBV6-6 to TRBJ2-1; tentatively, D is TRBD1 (7 bases). There are 21 residues in the CDR3. Trimming pared 6 bases from V and 1 base from J, leaving 31 bases between. Germline V lookup: CDR1 MNHNY, CDR2 SVGAGI (reference sequence). In nucleotides, the CDR3 is TGTGCCAGCAGCGGCCTCGACAGGGTCGGAGGAGGGACTCGGTCCTACAATGAGCAGTTCTTC. Translated, it gives CASSGLDRVGGGTRSYNEQFF.

This clone was seen once. This rearrangement joins TRBV18 to TRBJ2-2; D may be TRBD1 (6 bases). The CDR3 has 13 amino acids. Trimming took 2 bases from V and 7 from J, leaving 8 bases between them. Looked up from germline, CDR1 is KGHSH and CDR2 is LQKENI. For the CDR3, the DNA is TGTGCCAGCTCACCAGGGGGCCACGGGGAGCTGTTTTTT. This codes for CASSPGGHGELFF.

V and J are TRBV7-9 and TRBJ1-4, with no clear D. V was trimmed by 5 bases and J by 8 bases, leaving 15 bases between them. The CDR3 runs 14 residues. The V gene's germline CDR1 is SEHNR and CDR2 FQNEAQ (reference sequence). CDR3 bases: TGTGCCAGCAGCCCCCTGCCAGGCGAAGAAAAACTGTTTTTT. This gives the protein CASSPLPGEEKLFF. Variable domain in full (rest from reference TRBV7-9 and TRBJ1-4): DTGVSQNPRHKITKRGQNVTFRCDPISEHNRLYWYRQTLGQGPEFLTYFQNEAQLEKSRLLSDRFSAERPKGSFSTLEIQRTEQGDSAMYLCASSPLPGEEKLFFGSGTQLSVL.

This chain uses TRBV15 with TRBJ1-1; unclear D gene. This CDR3 has 14 amino acids. V lost 5 bases and J 4 bases, leaving 14 bases between the germline ends. Germline CDR1 LNHNV, CDR2 YYDKDF (reference sequence). The DNA for the CDR3 is TGTGCCACCAGCGCCGAGAGGAGTGGCACTGAAGCTTTCTTT. Amino acid sequence: CATSAERSGTEAFF.

The DNA for the CDR3 is TGTGCCAGTACTCTAGGGGCTAGCGGGGTTACCGGGGAGCTGTTTTTT. It is translated as CASTLGASGVTGELFF. The chain has TRBV19 and TRBJ2-2; 9 nucleotides match TRBD2. V trimming: 7 bases; J trimming: 5 bases; junction bases outside the gene matches: 11. This CDR3 is built from 16 residues. In germline, CDR1 is LNHDA, CDR2 SQIVND (reference sequence).

This chain uses TRBV4-1 with TRBJ1-6; 8 bases fit TRBD1. Trimming took 5 bases from V and 10 from J; bases not matched to a gene: 10. Germline V gene sequence: CDR1 MGHRA, CDR2 YSYEKL. This CDR3 contains 15 residues. CDR3 sequence: CASSYSGTGQSPLHF. The CDR3 region has the DNA TGCGCCAGCAGCTATTCCGGGACAGGTCAATCACCCCTCCACTTT.

The chain links TRBV3-1 (or the pseudogene TRBV3-2) to TRBJ1-4; D might be TRBD1 (5 bases). V was trimmed by 1 base and J by 5 bases, leaving 11 bases between them. CDR1 is LGHDT, CDR2 YNNKEL, per germline (reference sequence). This CDR3 has 15 amino acids. CDR3 nucleotide sequence: TGTGCCAGCAGCCAAGGGGGGGGGAGAAATGAAAAACTGTTTTTT. As protein: CASSQGGGRNEKLFF.

This sequence joins TRBV6-1 and TRBJ2-1; 11 bases fit TRBD2. CDR3 length: 16 residues. Per germline, CDR1 MNHNS and CDR2 SASEGT. J was trimmed by 5 bases and V by 1 base; bases with no gene match: 4. The CDR3 loop is CASSEVGGLADNEQFF. In nucleotides, the CDR3 is TGTGCCAGCAGTGAAGTCGGGGGACTAGCGGACAATGAGCAGTTCTTC.

On this clone: The same CDR3 can be traced to other DNA sequences in this sample. The rearrangement uses TRBV6-5 and TRBJ1-1; D possibly corresponds to TRBD1 (5 bases). CDR3 length equals 12 residues. The germline CDR1 and CDR2 sequences are MNHEY and SVGAGI. Trimming stripped 3 bases from V and 6 bases from J, with 8 bases between. The CDR3 spells CASSYRGAEAFF. CDR3 nucleotides: TGTGCCAGCAGTTATCGGGGGGCTGAAGCTTTCTTT.

V gene TRBV28 combines with J gene TRBJ2-7, with a possible D match to TRBD2 (6 bases). Germline CDR1 and CDR2: MDHEN and SYDVKM. Trimming pared 6 bases from V and 2 bases from J, leaving 11 bases between. The CDR3 length is 13 residues. The CDR3 nucleotides read TGTGCCAGCAGATTCGGGGGAGCCTACGAGCAGTACTTC. Its protein product is CASRFGGAYEQYF.

The rearrangement links TRBV2 to TRBJ2-3; 13 nucleotides align to TRBD2. This CDR3 region has 18 residues. Germline V gives CDR1 SNHLY, CDR2 FYNNEI. With 3 bases clipped from V and 0 bases from J, the junction kept 6 bases outside the gene matches. Here the CDR3 DNA reads TGTGCCAGCAGTGACGGGACTAGCGGGGCGCCTAGCACAGATACGCAGTATTTT. Translating it yields CASSDGTSGAPSTDTQYF.

V and J are TRBV4-1 and TRBJ1-2, with 10 bases fitting TRBD1. The germline gives CDR1 MGHRA, CDR2 YSYEKL. Trimming took 3 bases from V and 5 from J; bases not matched to a gene: 6. The CDR3 totals 15 residues. The CDR3 bases are TGCGCCAGCAGCCACATGACAGGGGGCGCTTATGGCTACACCTTC. Encoded protein: CASSHMTGGAYGYTF.

The CDR3 is CAITPGEDNEQFF. The CDR3 DNA follows: TGTGCCATCACACCAGGGGAAGACAATGAGCAGTTCTTC. The V call is TRBV10-3, the J call TRBJ2-1, with D perhaps matching TRBD1 (6 bases). From germline, CDR1 is ENHRY and CDR2 SYGVKD. The CDR3 has 13 residues. Trimming shortened V by 7 bases and J by 5 bases, and 12 bases separated the two germline ends.

The chain joins TRBV2 to TRBJ1-5, with 7 positions matching TRBD1. Germline-derived CDR1 and CDR2 are SNHLY and FYNNEI. V was clipped by 6 bases and J by 0 bases; unmatched bases: 11. The CDR3 runs to 17 residues. The CDR3 DNA reads as TGTGCCAGCAGCCCTACCTGGACAGGCTATAGCAATCAGCCCCAGCATTTT. Its protein product is CASSPTWTGYSNQPQHF.

The V call is TRBV9, the J call TRBJ1-1; possibly TRBD1 for D (6 bases). V lost 2 bases and J 0 bases, leaving 14 bases between the germline ends. The CDR3 has 16 residues. Per germline, CDR1 SGDLS and CDR2 YYNGEE. This CDR3 is CASSVEGRDMNTEAFF. The DNA of the CDR3 is TGTGCCAGCAGCGTGGAAGGACGGGACATGAACACTGAAGCTTTCTTT.

This chain connects TRBV5-4 to TRBJ2-5, with a weak D call TRBD2 (6 bases). V lost 3 bases to trimming and J lost 3 bases, with 9 bases between them. CDR3 length: 13 amino acids. Germline assignment: CDR1 SGHNT and CDR2 YYREEE (reference sequence). The CDR3 reads CASSSLAEETQYF. CDR3 coding DNA: TGTGCCAGCAGCTCGTTAGCGGAAGAGACCCAGTACTTC. The full variable domain, its missing parts supplied by reference TRBV5-4 and TRBJ2-5, is ETGVTQSPTHLIKTRGQQVTLRCSSQSGHNTVSWYQQALGQGPQFIFQYYREEENGRGNFPPRFSGLQFPNYSSELNVNALELDDSALYLCASSSLAEETQYFGPGTRLLVL.

J is TRBJ1-4 and V is TRBV30; D is perhaps TRBD1 (5 bases). Germline assignment: CDR1 GTSNPN and CDR2 SVGIG (reference sequence). There are 12 residues in the CDR3. V lost 7 bases, J lost 13 bases, and 19 bases lay in between. The CDR3 nucleotides are TGTGCCTTCCCACGGGCCCCCCAGGGACTGTTTTTT. Its protein product is CAFPRAPQGLFF.

This chain connects TRBV19 to TRBJ1-1; TRBD1 agrees at 7 bases. Trimming at V came to 4 bases and at J to 8 bases, leaving 10 bases not matched to a gene. The CDR3 spans 14 residues. CDR1 LNHDA and CDR2 SQIVND come from the germline V gene (reference sequence). The CDR3 loop is CASSRGQSSAEAFF. The CDR3 region has the DNA TGTGCCAGTAGTAGGGGACAGTCCTCAGCGGAAGCTTTCTTT.

This clone was counted between two and nine times. Here the CDR3 reads CASSLGRNTEAFF. The CDR3 nucleotides are TGTGCCAGCAGTTTAGGGCGGAACACTGAAGCTTTCTTT. The chain employs TRBV27 and TRBJ1-1; no clear D. V lost 2 bases and J lost 1, with 5 bases in between. The CDR3 contains 13 residues. Germline V lookup: CDR1 MNHEY, CDR2 SMNVEV (reference sequence).

V usage is TRBV27 and J usage is TRBJ2-7, with 9 bases that match TRBD2. V lost 4 bases, J lost 4 bases, and 11 bases stayed unmatched. The CDR3 is 16 amino acids. Germline V lookup: CDR1 MNHEY, CDR2 SMNVEV (reference sequence). The CDR3 protein is CASSSPLRGGGYEQYF. The CDR3 DNA sequence: TGTGCCAGCAGTTCCCCGTTGCGGGGGGGCGGATACGAGCAGTACTTC.

The rearrangement links TRBV15 to TRBJ2-5; 9 bases fit TRBD1. Germline trimming cut 4 bases from V and 5 bases from J; bases unmatched to any gene: 5. Germline-derived CDR1 and CDR2 are LNHNV and YYDKDF (reference sequence). The CDR3 consists of 14 residues. The CDR3 nucleotides are TGTGCCACCAGCACGGACAGGGGAGGGGAGACCCAGTACTTC. Amino acid sequence: CATSTDRGGETQYF. Variable domain in full (rest from reference TRBV15 and TRBJ2-5): DAMVIQNPRYQVTQFGKPVTLSCSQTLNHNVMYWYQQKSSQAPKLLFHYYDKDFNNEADTPDNFQSRRPNTSFCFLDIRSPGLGDTAMYLCATSTDRGGETQYFGPGTRLLVL.

The chain employs TRBV6-5 and TRBJ2-7; 7 bases match TRBD2. With V trimmed by 4 bases and J by 6 bases, 9 bases remained unmatched. Germline lookup yields CDR1 MNHEY and CDR2 SVGAGI. The CDR3 consists of 14 residues. The CDR3, as DNA: TGTGCCAGCAGTTCCCCGTGGGGAGGGTTCGAGCAGTACTTC. Encoded protein: CASSSPWGGFEQYF.